These 31 T cell receptor beta chains share one sample of origin, sequenced in a study of T cell repertoires in cytomegalovirus infection. TCRdb ran MiXCR on the reads and lists one entry per CDR3 protein. Of under 600,000 distinct CDR3 sequences in the sample, about 17% were seen once. The sample was CD8+ T cells from PBMCs. These TCRs come from a human donor in good health (CMV status not recorded). Some clones in this sample may be carry-over from other donors' samples.

This clonotype was recorded at least ten times. The chain joins TRBV7-6 to TRBJ2-1; TRBD2 aligns across 9 bases. CDR1 SGHVS and CDR2 FNYEAQ come from the germline V gene. Germline trimming cut 10 bases from V and 8 bases from J; bases unmatched to any gene: 9. CDR3 length: 13 residues. In DNA form, the CDR3 reads TGTGCCACCGCGGGAGGGCCTTCGGATGAGCAGTTCTTC. Residues: CATAGGPSDEQFF.

This clonotype was observed at least ten times. This rearrangement joins TRBV27 to TRBJ2-6; 7 bases align to TRBD2. Germline V gives CDR1 MNHEY, CDR2 SMNVEV (reference sequence). J was trimmed by 0 bases and V by 6 bases; bases with no gene match: 8. The CDR3 length is 17 residues. CDR3 loop: CASSATGDYSGANVLTF. In DNA form, the CDR3 reads TGTGCCAGCAGCGCAACGGGGGACTACTCTGGGGCCAACGTCCTGACTTTC.

In its sample, this clonotype was seen many times. The chain has TRBV10-3 and TRBJ1-1; D remains ambiguous. Trimming took 3 bases from V and 2 from J, leaving 7 bases between them. This CDR3 region has 13 residues. From germline, CDR1 is ENHRY and CDR2 SYGVKD. For the CDR3, the DNA is TGTGCCATCAGTGATGCAGGCAACACTGAAGCTTTCTTT. Translated, it gives CAISDAGNTEAFF.

This clonotype was counted only a few times. This chain uses TRBV27 with TRBJ2-7; TRBD1 matches 9 bases. Per the germline V gene, CDR1 is MNHEY and CDR2 is SMNVEV (reference sequence). The CDR3 consists of 15 residues. V shed 6 bases, J shed 7 bases, and the junction held 13 bases outside the gene matches. CDR3 residues: CASSTYRTGEEEQYF. As DNA, the CDR3 is TGTGCCAGCAGCACCTATCGGACAGGGGAGGAAGAGCAGTACTTC.

This clonotype has ten or more counts. The chain carries TRBV7-8 and TRBJ2-1; tentative D call: TRBD2 (6 bases). CDR3 length: 16 residues. The ends were cut back, 4 bases at V and 2 bases at J, with 15 bases in the middle. Germline V lookup: CDR1 SGHVS, CDR2 FQNEAQ. The CDR3 region is CASSSKEGRTYNEQFF. The CDR3 coding sequence is TGTGCCAGCAGCTCCAAGGAGGGACGGACCTACAATGAGCAGTTCTTC. The full variable domain, with the rest looked up from reference TRBV7-8 and TRBJ2-1, is GAGVSQSPRYKVAKRGQDVALRCDPISGHVSLFWYQQALGQGPEFLTYFQNEAQLDKSGLPSDRFFAERPEGSVSTLKIQRTQQEDSAVYLCASSSKEGRTYNEQFFGPGTRLTVL.

As concerns this clonotype: It is likely a read error, because the conserved phenylalanine at the end of the CDR3 is missing. No DNA is shown, since the ends of the CDR3 on it are uncertain; the CDR3 is the one TCRdb lists. This sequence joins TRBV7-3 and TRBJ2-1; whether TRBD1, the table's D call, matches the DNA was not checked. The CDR3 totals 13 residues, both ends included. From germline, CDR1 is SGHTA and CDR2 FQGTGA. CDR3 sequence reads: CASSSGTATEQLL.

This clonotype was detected a few times. V usage is TRBV12-3 or TRBV12-4 and J usage is TRBJ2-1; D is uncertain. Trimming took 7 bases from V and 9 from J, leaving 13 bases between them. The CDR3 length is 12 residues. CDR3 DNA sequence: TGTGCCAGCAACCCTACGACGGCTGAGCAGTTCTTC. Translating it yields CASNPTTAEQFF.

This clonotype was seen a few times. The rearrangement uses TRBV6-1 and TRBJ2-5; 9 bases fit TRBD2. Germline V gene lookup returns CDR1 MNHNS and CDR2 SASEGT. The J segment lost 5 bases and the V segment lost 2 bases, leaving 12 bases of the junction unmatched. This CDR3 is built from 17 residues. CDR3 DNA: TGTGCCAGCAGTGAATTTGGTAGCGGGAGCTTAAGGGAGACCCAGTACTTC. Translating gives CASSEFGSGSLRETQYF.

The table lists this clonotype with many counts. The rearrangement links TRBV7-4 to TRBJ1-5; D not resolved. The CDR3 covers 13 residues. Per the germline V gene, CDR1 is SGHVT and CDR2 is SQSDAQ. The ends were cut back, 2 bases at V and 11 bases at J, with 13 bases in the middle. In nucleotides, the CDR3 is TGTGCCAGCAGCTTAAGCCATACAAGGGCCCAGCATTTT. Encoded protein: CASSLSHTRAQHF.

This clonotype was seen at least ten times. This chain uses TRBV6-2 or TRBV6-3 with TRBJ2-1, with no clear D. The CDR3 totals 13 residues. Per germline, CDR1 MNHEY and CDR2 SVGEGT. The germline V and J ends were trimmed by 5 bases and 4 bases, with 9 bases remaining between them. This CDR3 is CASSPAVYNEQFF. For the CDR3, the DNA is TGTGCCAGCAGTCCGGCGGTTTACAATGAGCAGTTCTTC.

Here the CDR3 reads CASYVGLAGGRAGELFF. The CDR3 DNA sequence: TGTGCCTCCTACGTCGGGCTAGCGGGAGGCAGGGCCGGGGAGCTGTTTTTT. The V gene is TRBV19, the J gene TRBJ2-2; 11 nucleotides agree with TRBD2. The V segment lost 11 bases and the J segment 6 bases; nucleotides outside the gene matches: 17. The germline CDR1 and CDR2 sequences are LNHDA and SQIVND (reference sequence). The CDR3 is made up of 17 amino acids.

This clonotype was seen a few times. J is TRBJ2-7 and V is TRBV7-9; D unclear. The CDR3 covers 12 residues. In germline, CDR1 is SEHNR, CDR2 FQNEAQ (reference sequence). The V gene lost 6 bases and the J gene lost 7 bases, with 13 bases spanning the gap. The DNA for the CDR3 is TGTGCCAGCAGGGGTGGATTAGGGGAGCAGTACTTC. Amino acid sequence: CASRGGLGEQYF. Filled out from reference TRBV7-9 and TRBJ2-7, the complete variable domain reads DTGVSQNPRHKITKRGQNVTFRCDPISEHNRLYWYRQTLGQGPEFLTYFQNEAQLEKSRLLSDRFSAERPKGSFSTLEIQRTEQGDSAMYLCASRGGLGEQYFGPGTRLTVT.

Only a few counts were recorded for this clonotype. The chain links TRBV27 to TRBJ1-3; no definite D call. The germline gives CDR1 MNHEY, CDR2 SMNVEV (reference sequence). This CDR3 region has 14 residues. With 6 bases removed from V and 0 bases from J, the gap between germline ends came to 9 bases. Here the CDR3 reads CASREGFSGNTIYF. The CDR3 nucleotides read TGTGCCAGCAGAGAAGGTTTCTCTGGAAACACCATATATTTT.

This clonotype was observed many times. The chain is built from TRBV7-9 and TRBJ2-6; unclear D gene. The germline V and J ends were trimmed by 0 bases and 4 bases, with 10 bases remaining between them. The V gene's germline CDR1 is SEHNR and CDR2 FQNEAQ (reference sequence). The CDR3 has 16 amino acids. The CDR3 loop reads CASSLALYQGANVLTF. CDR3 DNA: TGTGCCAGCAGCTTAGCGTTGTATCAAGGGGCCAACGTCCTGACTTTC.

This clonotype came up many times. The J gene is TRBJ2-5, the V gene TRBV27; D might be TRBD1 (6 bases). The CDR3 covers 18 residues. The V and J ends lost 5 bases and 0 bases respectively, with 22 bases between them. Germline V gene data show CDR1 as MNHEY and CDR2 as SMNVEV (reference sequence). CDR3 sequence: CASSPPVDSVGYQETQYF. CDR3 DNA: TGTGCCAGCAGTCCCCCTGTGGACAGTGTCGGATACCAAGAGACCCAGTACTTC.

This clonotype was seen repeatedly, ten times or more. The chain employs TRBV20-1 and TRBJ2-1; D tentatively reads TRBD1 or TRBD2 (5 bases each). CDR1 is DFQATT and CDR2 is SNEGSKA in the germline V gene (reference sequence). The CDR3 runs to 13 residues. V was shortened by 5 bases and J by 3 bases, with 11 bases between the two germline ends. CDR3 nucleotide sequence: TGCAGTGCTGGGGCCCGGGGCTACAATGAGCAGTTCTTC. Translating gives CSAGARGYNEQFF.

J is TRBJ2-7 and V is TRBV9, with D maybe TRBD1 (6 bases). CDR3 length: 14 residues. Germline CDR1 and CDR2: SGDLS and YYNGEE. V shed 1 base and J shed 2 bases, with 10 bases lying between them. The CDR3 nucleotides read TGTGCCAGCAGCGTATACAGGGAACCCTACGAGCAGTACTTC. Its translation is CASSVYREPYEQYF.

This clonotype was seen only a few times. The CDR3 DNA sequence: TGTGCCAGCAGTTGGACAGGGGTAGACACCGGGGAGCTGTTTTTT. Translated: CASSWTGVDTGELFF. The chain joins TRBV27 to TRBJ2-2; 9 positions match TRBD1. Trimming took 4 bases from V and 3 from J; bases not matched to a gene: 3. Germline lookup yields CDR1 MNHEY and CDR2 SMNVEV (reference sequence). The CDR3 spans 15 residues.

In this sample, this clonotype turned up a few times. This chain joins TRBV6-1 and TRBJ2-3; D may correspond to TRBD1 or TRBD2 (5 bases each). The CDR3 spans 16 residues. CDR1 and CDR2 (germline): MNHNS, SASEGT. The V and J ends lost 8 bases and 1 base respectively, with 19 bases between them. The CDR3 sequence is CASGNPQGEGTDTQYF. CDR3 sequence (DNA): TGTGCCAGCGGCAACCCCCAGGGAGAGGGCACAGATACGCAGTATTTT.

The chain joins TRBV20-1 to TRBJ2-6; no reliable D call. V gave up 0 bases and J gave up 1 base, with 13 bases separating them. Looked up from germline, CDR1 is DFQATT and CDR2 is SNEGSKA (reference sequence). This CDR3 has 17 residues. CDR3 nucleotides: TGCAGTGCTAGAGATCCGGACGTACCTTCTGGGGCCAACGTCCTGACTTTC. Residues: CSARDPDVPSGANVLTF.

This clonotype was observed many times. CDR3 nucleotides: TGTGCCATCAGTGAGTCGATGGGCCCCAGGGTACGATACAATGAGCAGTTCTTC. Translation: CAISESMGPRVRYNEQFF. V is TRBV10-3 and J is TRBJ2-1; the D gene is possibly TRBD1 (5 bases). Between the trimmed V and J ends, which lost 0 bases and 4 bases, there was a span of 19 bases. This CDR3 region has 18 residues. Germline values: CDR1 ENHRY, CDR2 SYGVKD.

The chain is built from TRBV10-2 and TRBJ2-5, with 8 nucleotides matching TRBD2. The trim removed 3 bases at V and 3 bases at J, leaving 6 bases unmatched. Looked up from germline, CDR1 is WSHSY and CDR2 is SAAADI. The CDR3 consists of 15 residues. This chain's CDR3 is CASSDFGGVEETQYF. CDR3 DNA sequence: TGCGCCAGCAGTGATTTCGGGGGGGTTGAAGAGACCCAGTACTTC.

This clonotype was seen at least ten times. The chain couples TRBV7-2 to TRBJ2-7; D remains ambiguous. Germline CDR1 SGHTA, CDR2 FQGNSA. This CDR3 has 14 residues. V was trimmed by 0 bases and J by 2 bases, leaving 8 bases between them. DNA of the CDR3: TGTGCCAGCAGCTTAGCGGAAATGGCCTACGAGCAGTACTTC. Its protein product is CASSLAEMAYEQYF.

The V and J genes are TRBV27 and TRBJ2-1, with 8 bases matching TRBD1. V was pared by 6 bases and J by 7 bases, with 5 bases of the junction left unmatched. The CDR3 runs to 13 residues. The germline V gene has CDR1 MNHEY and CDR2 SMNVEV (reference sequence). The CDR3 here is CASRDRVKNEQFF. The CDR3 nucleotides read TGTGCCAGCAGGGACAGGGTAAAGAATGAGCAGTTCTTC.

This clonotype was seen many times. The chain joins TRBV12-3 or TRBV12-4 to TRBJ1-5; tentative D call: TRBD1 (6 bases). The length of the CDR3 is 17 residues. V was cut by 8 bases and J by 1 base, with 21 bases left in between. This CDR3 is CASPYRAQQGSNQPQHF. Written as DNA, the CDR3 is TGTGCCAGCCCGTATAGGGCGCAACAGGGAAGCAATCAGCCCCAGCATTTT.

This chain joins TRBV20-1 and TRBJ2-5, with D uncertain. Trimming removed 0 bases from V and 1 base from J, with 15 bases in between. CDR3 length: 16 residues. Germline CDR1 reads DFQATT; CDR2 reads SNEGSKA (reference sequence). The CDR3 bases are TGCAGTGCTAGAGATCTCCCCGACTCCTCCCAAGAGACCCAGTACTTC. Protein: CSARDLPDSSQETQYF.

This clonotype came up a few times. The chain uses TRBV12-3 or TRBV12-4 and TRBJ2-2; 8 bases line up with TRBD2. The CDR3 length is 17 residues. V shed 5 bases, J shed 0 bases, and the junction held 8 bases outside the gene matches. Written as DNA, the CDR3 is TGTGCCAGCAGTCCACCGGGAGGGGATCCGAACACCGGGGAGCTGTTTTTT. This encodes CASSPPGGDPNTGELFF.

This clonotype was picked up a small number of times. The chain uses TRBV28 and TRBJ2-7, with D unresolved. Deletions cut 2 bases from V and 3 bases from J, with 8 bases between. This CDR3 comprises 13 residues. Germline-derived CDR1 and CDR2 are MDHEN and SYDVKM. The CDR3 bases are TGTGCCAGCAGTTTACGGATGTACTACGAGCAGTACTTC. Translated: CASSLRMYYEQYF.

V and J are TRBV20-1 and TRBJ1-5, with no clear D. Deletions cut 1 base from V and 4 bases from J, with 5 bases between. The CDR3 runs 12 residues. Germline loops: CDR1 DFQATT, CDR2 SNEGSKA (reference sequence). CDR3 sequence (DNA): TGCAGTGCTAGAGCAGAGAATCAGCCCCAGCATTTT. This encodes CSARAENQPQHF.

This clonotype occurred many times. At one of its ends the junction is not consistent with the germline gene, which may arise from a read error. This chain uses TRBV27 with TRBJ1-1; the D gene is possibly TRBD1 (6 bases). CDR3 length: 12 amino acids. Per germline, CDR1 MNHEY and CDR2 SMNVEV (reference sequence). CDR3 loop: CASSFGGRGEIF. CDR3 sequence (DNA): TGTGCCAGCAGTTTTGGGGGCAGGGGTGAGATCTTT.

The chain uses TRBV10-3 and TRBJ2-7, with a possible D match to TRBD2 (6 bases). The germline V gene has CDR1 ENHRY and CDR2 SYGVKD. V was shortened by 0 bases and J by 3 bases, with 12 bases between the two germline ends. The CDR3 extends over 15 amino acids. The CDR3 region is CAISESTEGLYEQYF. DNA of the CDR3: TGTGCCATCAGTGAGTCGACGGAGGGCCTCTACGAGCAGTACTTC.